This T cell receptor beta chain originates from a study of cytomegalovirus exposure and HLA in healthy donors. This clone has only a few counts. Use of 60 Vbeta and 13 Jbeta primers characterized the PCR. The data were produced by immunoSEQ multiplex PCR, yet TCRdb's version contains in-frame clones alone and is incomplete. Here the sample spans around 150,000 clones, around nine tenths being singletons. The specimen sequenced was PBMCs. The TCR comes from a young woman in good health and CMV-seronegative.

The CDR3 here is CASSPGDRGFTEAFF. CDR3 nucleotide sequence: TGCGCCAGCAGCCCGGGGGACAGGGGGTTCACTGAAGCTTTCTTT. The V call is TRBV5-1, the J call TRBJ1-1, with 11 bases aligning to TRBD1. V was clipped by 4 bases and J by 4 bases; unmatched bases: 6. CDR3 length: 15 residues. CDR1 is SGHRS, CDR2 YFSETQ, per germline.